The 8 T cell receptor beta chains listed next were all sequenced from one sample in a study of shared clonotypes between healthy human individuals. Assay used: immunoSEQ multiplex PCR; TCRdb lists only in-frame clones, some missing. This table has about a million clones, roughly 70% appearing once. What was sequenced was memory CD4+ T cells sorted from blood. Specified subset: CD45RA-negative fraction. Receptor source: a man younger than 35 in good health.

V is TRBV9 and J is TRBJ2-7; 11 positions agree with TRBD1. The CDR3 spans 15 residues. J was trimmed by 2 bases and V by 2 bases; bases with no gene match: 3. Germline CDR1 SGDLS, CDR2 YYNGEE. The CDR3 DNA sequence: TGTGCCAGCAGCGTGGAGGACAGGGGGCCCTACGAGCAGTACTTC. Its translation: CASSVEDRGPYEQYF.

This clone appeared once. V gene TRBV9 combines with J gene TRBJ1-1, with 9 bases aligning to TRBD1. The CDR3 runs to 16 residues. Per the germline V gene, CDR1 is SGDLS and CDR2 is YYNGEE. V dropped 4 bases and J dropped 1; count of bases not matched to a gene: 8. The CDR3 DNA sequence: TGTGCCAGCAGCCCCCCGGACAGGGGATGGAACACTGAAGCTTTCTTT. Protein sequence: CASSPPDRGWNTEAFF.

The chain combines TRBV7-2 with TRBJ2-7, with D uncertain. Per germline, CDR1 SGHTA and CDR2 FQGNSA. This CDR3 comprises 14 residues. V lost 3 bases and J 2 bases, leaving 11 bases between the germline ends. CDR3 region: CASSLSQPPYEQYF. CDR3 nucleotides: TGTGCCAGCAGCTTGTCCCAACCGCCCTACGAGCAGTACTTC.

The chain links TRBV28 to TRBJ2-5; TRBD1 aligns across 8 bases. The germline CDR1 and CDR2 sequences are MDHEN and SYDVKM. The ends lost 6 bases at V and 6 bases at J; junction bases unmatched: 3. The CDR3 length is 12 residues. The CDR3 nucleotides are TGTGCCAGCAGACGGGACAGGCAGACCCAGTACTTC. This translates into CASRRDRQTQYF.

This clone was counted a few times. This rearrangement joins TRBV19 to TRBJ1-4; TRBD1 might be the D (6 bases). Deletions cut 3 bases from V and 7 bases from J, with 15 bases between. Germline loops: CDR1 LNHDA, CDR2 SQIVND (reference sequence). The CDR3 contains 15 residues. CDR3 protein: CASSITGGRGEKLFF. As DNA, the CDR3 is TGTGCCAGTAGTATCACCGGGGGGCGCGGTGAAAAACTGTTTTTT.

This chain connects TRBV11-2 to TRBJ2-3, with D hard to call. CDR1 is SGHAT and CDR2 is FQNNGV in the germline V gene. The CDR3 loop spans 14 amino acids. V was clipped by 0 bases and J by 4 bases, with 8 bases between them. The CDR3 DNA follows: TGTGCCAGCAGCTTAGATCGCCTAGCAGATACGCAGTATTTT. Residues: CASSLDRLADTQYF. Full variable domain (missing parts from reference TRBV11-2 and TRBJ2-3): EAGVAQSPRYKIIEKRQSVAFWCNPISGHATLYWYQQILGQGPKLLIQFQNNGVVDDSQLPKDRFSAERLKGVDSTLKIQPAKLEDSAVYLCASSLDRLADTQYFGPGTRLTVL.

The chain employs TRBV2 and TRBJ2-3; 10 bases match TRBD2. The CDR3 consists of 13 residues. The V segment lost 8 bases and the J segment 5 bases; nucleotides outside the gene matches: 4. The germline CDR1 and CDR2 sequences are SNHLY and FYNNEI. The CDR3 here is CASQRGGGDTQYF. CDR3 coding DNA: TGTGCCAGCCAGCGGGGGGGCGGAGATACGCAGTATTTT.

This clone came up a few times. V is TRBV6-6 and J is TRBJ1-6; D perhaps matches TRBD1 (6 bases). The germline CDR1 and CDR2 sequences are MNHNY and SVGAGI (reference sequence). CDR3 size: 15 residues. The germline V and J ends were trimmed by 8 bases and 2 bases, with 13 bases remaining between them. CDR3 region: CASGPGAAYNSPLHF. The CDR3 DNA sequence: TGTGCCAGCGGGCCGGGGGCCGCCTATAATTCACCCCTCCACTTT.